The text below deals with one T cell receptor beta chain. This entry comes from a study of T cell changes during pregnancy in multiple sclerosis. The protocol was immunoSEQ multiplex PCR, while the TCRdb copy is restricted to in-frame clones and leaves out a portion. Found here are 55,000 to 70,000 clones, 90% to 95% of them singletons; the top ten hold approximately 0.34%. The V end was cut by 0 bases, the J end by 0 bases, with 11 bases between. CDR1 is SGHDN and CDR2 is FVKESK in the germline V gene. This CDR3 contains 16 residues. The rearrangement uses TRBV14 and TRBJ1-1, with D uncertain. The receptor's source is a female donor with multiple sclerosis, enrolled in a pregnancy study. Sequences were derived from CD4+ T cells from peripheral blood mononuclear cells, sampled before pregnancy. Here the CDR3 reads CASSQDLGELNTEAFF. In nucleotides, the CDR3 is TGTGCCAGCAGCCAAGATCTCGGGGAGTTGAACACTGAAGCTTTCTTT.